This is a list of T cell receptor beta chains from one sample in a study of T cell responses to AZD1222 COVID-19 vaccine. Generated by immunoSEQ multiplex PCR, the TCRdb table keeps only in-frame clones and is missing some. There are about 120,000 clones in the sample; 80% to 90% occur only once, and roughly 3.9% lies in the top ten. The sample here was peripheral blood, taken on day 0 of MenACWY control vaccination. The receptors shown here come from an adult in good health. CDR3s include the opening cysteine and the closing phenylalanine or tryptophan. A D gene is named only where the DNA matches it firmly. Where a row states a size, it is once, few, many or the class of an expanded clone; other rows omit it.

clone_size: .; v_call: TRBV7-3; j_call: TRBJ2-1; cdr3_length: 17; d_call: .; cdr3_nt: TGTGCCAGCAGCCGACTCCCAGGAGGGGGCGGCTACAATGAGCAGTTCTTC; cdr3_aa: CASSRLPGGGGYNEQFF
clone_size: .; v_call: TRBV30; j_call: TRBJ1-2; cdr3_length: 15; d_call: TRBD1; cdr3_nt: TGTGCCTGGAGTCCCGGGACAGGGATACTCGATGGCTACACCTTC; cdr3_aa: CAWSPGTGILDGYTF
clone_size: .; v_call: TRBV27; j_call: TRBJ1-1; cdr3_length: 13; d_call: .; cdr3_nt: TGTGCCAGCAGTTTGACTCCGGACACTGAAGCTTTCTTT; cdr3_aa: CASSLTPDTEAFF
clone_size: .; v_call: TRBV5-1; j_call: TRBJ2-5; cdr3_length: 16; d_call: TRBD2; cdr3_nt: TGCGCCAGCAGCTTGGAGGGACTACCCGACCAAGAGACCCAGTACTTC; cdr3_aa: CASSLEGLPDQETQYF
clone_size: .; v_call: TRBV7-9; j_call: TRBJ2-3; cdr3_length: 16; d_call: TRBD2; cdr3_nt: TGTGCCAGCAGCTTAGGGACTAGCGGTAGGTCAGATACGCAGTATTTT; cdr3_aa: CASSLGTSGRSDTQYF
clone_size: .; v_call: TRBV6-5; j_call: TRBJ1-1; cdr3_length: 13; d_call: .; cdr3_nt: TGTGCCAGCAGTTACTACGTAGACACTGAAGCTTTCTTT; cdr3_aa: CASSYYVDTEAFF
clone_size: .; v_call: TRBV7-8; j_call: TRBJ1-3; cdr3_length: 14; d_call: .; cdr3_nt: TGTGCCAGCAGCCCGTGGAACGAGGGAAACACCATATATTTT; cdr3_aa: CASSPWNEGNTIYF
clone_size: .; v_call: TRBV14; j_call: TRBJ1-6; cdr3_length: 16; d_call: TRBD1; cdr3_nt: TGTGCCAGCAGCCAAACCCACAGGGGGCTGGATTCACCCCTCCACTTT; cdr3_aa: CASSQTHRGLDSPLHF
clone_size: .; v_call: TRBV5-1; j_call: TRBJ1-1; cdr3_length: 14; d_call: TRBD1; cdr3_nt: TGCGCCAGCAGCTTGGCAGGGGGCGGAACTGAAGCTTTCTTT; cdr3_aa: CASSLAGGGTEAFF
clone_size: once; v_call: TRBV10-3; j_call: TRBJ2-5; cdr3_length: 14; d_call: .; cdr3_nt: TGTGCCATCAGTGAGGGCCCAGGGAAAGAGACCCAGTACTTC; cdr3_aa: CAISEGPGKETQYF
clone_size: .; v_call: TRBV7-3; j_call: TRBJ2-2; cdr3_length: 14; d_call: .; cdr3_nt: TGTGCCAGCAGCCCAGAGGCGAACACCGGGGAGCTGTTTTTT; cdr3_aa: CASSPEANTGELFF